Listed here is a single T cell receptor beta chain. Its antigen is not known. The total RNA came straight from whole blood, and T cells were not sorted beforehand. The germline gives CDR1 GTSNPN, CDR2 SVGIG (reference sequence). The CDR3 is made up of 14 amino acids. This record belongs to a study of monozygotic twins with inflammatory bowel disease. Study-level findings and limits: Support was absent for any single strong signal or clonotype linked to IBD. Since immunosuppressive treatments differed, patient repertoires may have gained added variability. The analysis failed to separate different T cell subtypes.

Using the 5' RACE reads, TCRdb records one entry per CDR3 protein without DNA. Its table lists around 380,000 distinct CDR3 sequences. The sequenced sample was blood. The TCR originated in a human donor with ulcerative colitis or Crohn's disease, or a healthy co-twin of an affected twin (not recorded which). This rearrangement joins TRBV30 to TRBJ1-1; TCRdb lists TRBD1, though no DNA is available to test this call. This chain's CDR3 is CAWRARGMNTEAFF.